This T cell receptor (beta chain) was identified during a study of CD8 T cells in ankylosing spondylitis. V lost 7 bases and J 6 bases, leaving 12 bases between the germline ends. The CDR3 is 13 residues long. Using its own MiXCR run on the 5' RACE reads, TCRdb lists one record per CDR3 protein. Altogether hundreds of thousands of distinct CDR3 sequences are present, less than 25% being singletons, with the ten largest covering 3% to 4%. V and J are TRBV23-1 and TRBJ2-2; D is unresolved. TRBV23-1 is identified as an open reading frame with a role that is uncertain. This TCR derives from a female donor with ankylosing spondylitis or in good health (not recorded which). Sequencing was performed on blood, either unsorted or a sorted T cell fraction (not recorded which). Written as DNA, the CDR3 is TGCGCCAGCACCTGGGCCCCCCCCGGGGAGCTGTTTTTT. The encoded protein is CASTWAPPGELFF.